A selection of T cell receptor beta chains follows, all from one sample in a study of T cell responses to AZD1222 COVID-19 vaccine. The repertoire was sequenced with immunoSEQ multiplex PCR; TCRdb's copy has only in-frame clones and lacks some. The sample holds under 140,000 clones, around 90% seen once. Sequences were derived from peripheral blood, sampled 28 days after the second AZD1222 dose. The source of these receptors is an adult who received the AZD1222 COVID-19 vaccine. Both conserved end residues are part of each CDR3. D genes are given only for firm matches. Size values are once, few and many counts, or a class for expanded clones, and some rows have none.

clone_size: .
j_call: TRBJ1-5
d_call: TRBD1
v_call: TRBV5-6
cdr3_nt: TGTGCCAGCAGCCCTACAGGGGGTGTTGGCAATCAGCCCCAGCATTTT
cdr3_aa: CASSPTGGVGNQPQHF

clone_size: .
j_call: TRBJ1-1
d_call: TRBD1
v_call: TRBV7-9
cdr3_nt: TGTGCCAGCGGGGACAGGGGACAAGCTTTCTTT
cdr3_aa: CASGDRGQAFF

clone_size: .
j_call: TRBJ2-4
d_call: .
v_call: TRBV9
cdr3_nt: TGTGCCAGCAGCGATGGGCCAGCGCGAGGGGACATTCAGTACTTC
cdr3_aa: CASSDGPARGDIQYF

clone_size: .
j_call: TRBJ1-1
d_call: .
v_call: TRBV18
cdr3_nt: TGTGCCAGCTCAACCACGAGGGGGGTCGGCACTGAAGCTTTCTTT
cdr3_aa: CASSTTRGVGTEAFF

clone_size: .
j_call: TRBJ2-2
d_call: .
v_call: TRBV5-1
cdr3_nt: TGCGCCAGCAGCCCGCCAAGGGCGGGCACCGGGGAGCTGTTTTTT
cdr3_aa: CASSPPRAGTGELFF

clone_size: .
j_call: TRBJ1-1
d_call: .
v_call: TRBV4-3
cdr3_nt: TGCGCCAGCAGCCAAGATAGGTTCGAGGGTGAGGGGGACACTGAAGCTTTCTTT
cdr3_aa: CASSQDRFEGEGDTEAFF

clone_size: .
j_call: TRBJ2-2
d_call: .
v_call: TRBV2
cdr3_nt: TGTGCCAGCACCGCTCAGAGGTTGAACACCGGGGAGCTGTTTTTT
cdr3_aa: CASTAQRLNTGELFF

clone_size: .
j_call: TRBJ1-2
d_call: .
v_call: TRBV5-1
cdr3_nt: TGCGCCAGCAGCTTGCTTCGGGGTAACTATGGCTACACCTTC
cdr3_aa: CASSLLRGNYGYTF

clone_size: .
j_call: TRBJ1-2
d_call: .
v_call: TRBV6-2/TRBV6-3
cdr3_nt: TGTGCCAGCAGTTACTCGATCCGGATCTACTATGGCTACACCTTC
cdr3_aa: CASSYSIRIYYGYTF

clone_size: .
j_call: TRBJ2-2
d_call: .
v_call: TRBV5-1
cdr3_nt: TGCGCCAGCAGCTCGGTCTCCTCCGGGGAGCTGTTTTTT
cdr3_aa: CASSSVSSGELFF

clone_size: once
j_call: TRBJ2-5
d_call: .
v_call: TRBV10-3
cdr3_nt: TGTGCCATCAGTGAGTCGAGTGGAGGCGAGACCCAGTACTTC
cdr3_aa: CAISESSGGETQYF

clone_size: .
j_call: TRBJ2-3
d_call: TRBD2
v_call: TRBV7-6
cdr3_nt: TGTGCCAGCAGCCCGTGGACTAGCGGGGGGATCACAGATACGCAGTATTTT
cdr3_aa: CASSPWTSGGITDTQYF

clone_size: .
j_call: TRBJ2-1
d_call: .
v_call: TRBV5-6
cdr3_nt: TGTGCCAGCAGCGGGGGGCCCTACAATGAGCAGTTCTTC
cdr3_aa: CASSGGPYNEQFF

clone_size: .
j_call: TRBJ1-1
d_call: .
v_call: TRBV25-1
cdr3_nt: TGTGCCAGCACTAACCCCCCTTCGAACACTGAAGCTTTCTTT
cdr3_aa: CASTNPPSNTEAFF

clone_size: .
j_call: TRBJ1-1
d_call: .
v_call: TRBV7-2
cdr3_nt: TGTGCCAGCAGCTTTAGAACTGGGAGAACTGAAGCTTTCTTT
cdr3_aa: CASSFRTGRTEAFF

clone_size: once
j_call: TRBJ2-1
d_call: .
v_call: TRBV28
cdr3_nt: TGTGCCAGCAACAGGGTTGGGGGTTCCTACAATGAGCAGTTCTTC
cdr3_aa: CASNRVGGSYNEQFF

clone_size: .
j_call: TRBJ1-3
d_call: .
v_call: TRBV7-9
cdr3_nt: TGTGCCAGCAGCCGACAGGTGAACTCTGGAAACACCATATATTTT
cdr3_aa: CASSRQVNSGNTIYF

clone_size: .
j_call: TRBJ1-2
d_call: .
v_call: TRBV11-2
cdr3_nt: TGTGCCAGCAGCTGGACTACAGCTAACTATGGCTACACCTTC
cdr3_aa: CASSWTTANYGYTF

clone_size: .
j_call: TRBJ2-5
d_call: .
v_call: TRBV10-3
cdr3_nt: TGTGCCATCAGTGCACCGTTGGGGGGTCATTCAGAGACCCAGTACTTC
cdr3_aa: CAISAPLGGHSETQYF

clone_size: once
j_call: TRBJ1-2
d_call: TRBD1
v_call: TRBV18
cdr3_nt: TGTGCCAGCTCCCCCGGACAGGGGAGCTATGGCTACACCTTC
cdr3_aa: CASSPGQGSYGYTF

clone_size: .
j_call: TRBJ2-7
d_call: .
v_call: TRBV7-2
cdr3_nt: TGTGCCAGCAGCTTACGCCTAACTTCCTACGAGCAGTACTTC
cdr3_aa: CASSLRLTSYEQYF

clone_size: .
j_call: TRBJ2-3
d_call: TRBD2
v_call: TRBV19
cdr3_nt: TGTGCCAGTAGTACCTCCGGGACTAGCGGGGGCACTGTATATACGCAGTATTTT
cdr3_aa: CASSTSGTSGGTVYTQYF

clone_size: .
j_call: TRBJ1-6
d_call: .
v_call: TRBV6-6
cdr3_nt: TGTGCCAGCAGTTACCCGTGGTCCTATAATTCACCCCTCCACTTT
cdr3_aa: CASSYPWSYNSPLHF

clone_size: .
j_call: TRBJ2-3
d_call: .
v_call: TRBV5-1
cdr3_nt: TGCGCCAGCCAGTCGGGGGGCCGAGATACGCAGTATTTT
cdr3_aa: CASQSGGRDTQYF

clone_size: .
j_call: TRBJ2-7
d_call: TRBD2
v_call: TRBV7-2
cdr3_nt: TGTGCCAGCAGCTCTAGCGGGGGGTCCTCCTACGAGCAGTACTTC
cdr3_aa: CASSSSGGSSYEQYF

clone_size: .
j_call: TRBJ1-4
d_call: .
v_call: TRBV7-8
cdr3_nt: TGTGCCAGCAGCTTAGGGGGCGGGGTTTCTAATGAAAAACTGTTTTTT
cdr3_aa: CASSLGGGVSNEKLFF

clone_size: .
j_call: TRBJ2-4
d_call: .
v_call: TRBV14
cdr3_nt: TGTGCCAGCAGCCAAGAAGAGGGGCTAGTTCAGTACTTC
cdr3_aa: CASSQEEGLVQYF

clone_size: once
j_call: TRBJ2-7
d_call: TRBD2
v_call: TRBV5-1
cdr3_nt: TGCGCCAGCAGCTTCTTCGGCGGGGGTCGCTACGAGCAGTACTTC
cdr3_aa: CASSFFGGGRYEQYF

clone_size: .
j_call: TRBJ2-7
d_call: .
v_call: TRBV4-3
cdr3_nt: TGCGCCAGCAGCCAAGATGTGGGGGTGGCCTACGAGCAGTACTTC
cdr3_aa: CASSQDVGVAYEQYF

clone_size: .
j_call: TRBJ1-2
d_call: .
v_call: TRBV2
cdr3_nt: TGTGCCAGCAGTGAAGCGCAGGGTGACTATGGCTACACCTTC
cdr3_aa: CASSEAQGDYGYTF

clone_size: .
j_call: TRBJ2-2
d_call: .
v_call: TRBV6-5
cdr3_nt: TGTGCCAGCAGTTACGAGAACACCGGGGAGCTGTTTTTT
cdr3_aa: CASSYENTGELFF

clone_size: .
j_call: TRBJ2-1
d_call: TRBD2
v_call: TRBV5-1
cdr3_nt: TGCGCCAGCAGCGCAGGACTAGCGGGGGTTTCCTACAATGAGCAGTTCTTC
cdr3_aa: CASSAGLAGVSYNEQFF

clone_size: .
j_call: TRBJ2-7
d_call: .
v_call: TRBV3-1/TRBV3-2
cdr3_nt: TGTGCCAGCAGCCAAGAACCAATGCCCTACGAGCAGTACTTC
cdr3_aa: CASSQEPMPYEQYF

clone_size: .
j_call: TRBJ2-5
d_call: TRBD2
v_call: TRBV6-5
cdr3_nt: TGTGCCAGCAGTTACTCCCGGGGGGGCGGGGAGACCCAGTACTTC
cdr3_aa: CASSYSRGGGETQYF

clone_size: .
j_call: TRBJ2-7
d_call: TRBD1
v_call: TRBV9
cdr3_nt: TGTGCCAGCAGCGTAGGAGGGGGCGCAGGGGGAACCTACGAGCAGTACTTC
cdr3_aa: CASSVGGGAGGTYEQYF

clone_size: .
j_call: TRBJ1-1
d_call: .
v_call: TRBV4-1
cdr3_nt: TGCGCCAGCAGCCAACAGGTCTTGGACACTGAAGCTTTCTTT
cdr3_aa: CASSQQVLDTEAFF

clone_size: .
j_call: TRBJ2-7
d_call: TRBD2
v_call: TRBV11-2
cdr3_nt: TGTGCCAGCAGCTTAGTCGCCGGGACTAGACCGTACTTC
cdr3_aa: CASSLVAGTRPYF

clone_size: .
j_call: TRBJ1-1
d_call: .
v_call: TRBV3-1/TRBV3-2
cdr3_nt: TGTGCCAGCAGCCATTGGACAGAGAACACTGAAGCTTTCTTT
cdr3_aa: CASSHWTENTEAFF

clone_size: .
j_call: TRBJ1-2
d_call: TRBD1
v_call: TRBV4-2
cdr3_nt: TGTGCCAGCAGCCAAGCGGGACAGGGAATCTATGGCTACACCTTC
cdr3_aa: CASSQAGQGIYGYTF

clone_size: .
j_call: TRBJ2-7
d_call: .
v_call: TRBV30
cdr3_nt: TGTGCCTGGAGTGGCCGATACGAGCAGTACTTC
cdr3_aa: CAWSGRYEQYF

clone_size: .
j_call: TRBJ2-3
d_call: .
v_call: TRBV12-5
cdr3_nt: TGTGCTAGTGGTAGTGACCTAGCAACTAGCACAGATACGCAGTATTTT
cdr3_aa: CASGSDLATSTDTQYF

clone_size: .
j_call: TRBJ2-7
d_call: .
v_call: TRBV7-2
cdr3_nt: TGTGCCAGCAGCTTAGACAGGGTCTACGAGCAGTACTTC
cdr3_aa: CASSLDRVYEQYF

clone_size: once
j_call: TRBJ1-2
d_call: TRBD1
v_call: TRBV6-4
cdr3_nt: TGTGCCAGCAGTGATTTGGACAGGGGAATTGGTGGCTACACCTTC
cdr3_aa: CASSDLDRGIGGYTF

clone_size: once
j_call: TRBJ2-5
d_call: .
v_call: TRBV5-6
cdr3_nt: TGTGCCAGCAGCTTGGGTCGCAAAGAGACCCAGTACTTC
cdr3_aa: CASSLGRKETQYF

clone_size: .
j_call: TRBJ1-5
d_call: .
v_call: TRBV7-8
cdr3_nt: TGTGCCAGCAGCTTGAGGTGGCCTGCAGATCAGCCCCAGCATTTT
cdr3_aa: CASSLRWPADQPQHF